In its sample, the clone carrying this T cell receptor beta chain was seen a few times. Antigen: not known. Germline values: CDR1 LGHNA, CDR2 YNFKEQ. V lost 1 base, J lost 7 bases, and 11 bases stayed unmatched. This CDR3 is 18 amino acids long. This sample was taken from a study of response to subunit inactivated influenza vaccine. TCRdb used MiXCR to reprocess the RT-PCR reads, holding one entry per CDR3 protein. The data hold 550,000 to 800,000 distinct CDR3 sequences, with about 15% observed a single time. Study-wide results and caveats: The authors suggested that every seasonal influenza vaccination recruits few new T cells.

The TCR comes from a man between 45 and 60 years old who received an inactivated influenza vaccine. Source: PBMCs from blood, taken roughly 2 weeks before vaccination. The chain carries TRBV4-2 and TRBJ1-6; 9 nucleotides line up with TRBD1. The CDR3 DNA reads TGTGCCAGCAGCCAAGCTGAGGTGGACAGGGGAGCGAATTCACCCCTCCACTTT. Protein product: CASSQAEVDRGANSPLHF.